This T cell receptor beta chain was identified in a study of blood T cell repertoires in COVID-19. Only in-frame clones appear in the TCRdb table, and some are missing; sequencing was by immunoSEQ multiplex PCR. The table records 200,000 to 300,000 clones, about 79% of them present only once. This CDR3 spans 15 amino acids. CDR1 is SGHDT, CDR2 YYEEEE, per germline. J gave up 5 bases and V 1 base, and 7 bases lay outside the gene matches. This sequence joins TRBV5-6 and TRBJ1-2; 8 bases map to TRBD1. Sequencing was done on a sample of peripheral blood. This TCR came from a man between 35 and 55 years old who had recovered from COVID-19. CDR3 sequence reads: CASSLRAGDRYGYTF. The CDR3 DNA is TGTGCCAGCAGCTTGCGAGCCGGGGACAGGTATGGCTACACCTTC.